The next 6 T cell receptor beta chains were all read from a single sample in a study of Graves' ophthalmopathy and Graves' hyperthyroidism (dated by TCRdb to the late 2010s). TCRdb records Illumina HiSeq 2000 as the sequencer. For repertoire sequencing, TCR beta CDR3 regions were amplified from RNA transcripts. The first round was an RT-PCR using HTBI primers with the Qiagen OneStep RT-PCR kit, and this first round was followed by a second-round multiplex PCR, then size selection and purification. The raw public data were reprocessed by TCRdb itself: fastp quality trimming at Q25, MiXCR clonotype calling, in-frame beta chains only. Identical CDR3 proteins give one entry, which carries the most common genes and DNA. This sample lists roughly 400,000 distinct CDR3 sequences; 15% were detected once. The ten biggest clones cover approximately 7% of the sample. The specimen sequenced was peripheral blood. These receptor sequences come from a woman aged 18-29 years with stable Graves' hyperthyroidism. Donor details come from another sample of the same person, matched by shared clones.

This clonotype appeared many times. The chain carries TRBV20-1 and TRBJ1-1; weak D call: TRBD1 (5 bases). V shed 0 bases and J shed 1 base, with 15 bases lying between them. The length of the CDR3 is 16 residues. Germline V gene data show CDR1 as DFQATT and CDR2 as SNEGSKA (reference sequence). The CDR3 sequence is CSAREAHRGSNTEAFF. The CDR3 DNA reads TGCAGTGCTAGAGAGGCCCATCGGGGGTCGAACACTGAAGCTTTCTTT.

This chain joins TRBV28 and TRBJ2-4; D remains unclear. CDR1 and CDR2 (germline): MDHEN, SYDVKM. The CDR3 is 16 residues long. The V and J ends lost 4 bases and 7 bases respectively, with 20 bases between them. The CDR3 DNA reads TGTGCCAGCAGTTCCCCCGGCGCGGCCAAATGGAACATTCAGTACTTC. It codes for CASSSPGAAKWNIQYF.

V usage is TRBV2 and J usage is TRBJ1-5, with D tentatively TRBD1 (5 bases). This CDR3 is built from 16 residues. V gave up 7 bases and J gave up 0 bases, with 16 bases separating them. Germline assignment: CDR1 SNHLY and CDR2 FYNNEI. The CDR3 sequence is CASTPGAGPSNQPQHF. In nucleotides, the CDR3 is TGTGCCAGCACCCCCGGGGCAGGGCCTAGCAATCAGCCCCAGCATTTT.

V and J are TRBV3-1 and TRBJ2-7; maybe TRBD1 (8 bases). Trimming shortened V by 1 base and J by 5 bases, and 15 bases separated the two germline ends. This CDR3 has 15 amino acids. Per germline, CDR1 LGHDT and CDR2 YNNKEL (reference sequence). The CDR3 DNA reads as TGTGCCAGCAGCCAAGGAAGAACAGGGGGGGACGAGCAGTACTTC. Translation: CASSQGRTGGDEQYF.

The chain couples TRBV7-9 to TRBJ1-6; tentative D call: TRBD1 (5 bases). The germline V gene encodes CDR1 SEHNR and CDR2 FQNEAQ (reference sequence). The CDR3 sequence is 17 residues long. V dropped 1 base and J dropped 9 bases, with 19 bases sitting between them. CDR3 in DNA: TGTGCCAGCAGCTTAGGGAGGGTGACTACAGGTTCTTCACCCCTCCACTTT. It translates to CASSLGRVTTGSSPLHF.

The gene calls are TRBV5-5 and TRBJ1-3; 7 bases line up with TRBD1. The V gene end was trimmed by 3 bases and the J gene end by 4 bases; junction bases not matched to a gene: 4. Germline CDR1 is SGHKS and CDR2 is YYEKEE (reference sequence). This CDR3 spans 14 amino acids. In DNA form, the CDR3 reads TGTGCCAGCAGCTATACAGGGGAGGGAAACACCATATATTTT. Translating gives CASSYTGEGNTIYF. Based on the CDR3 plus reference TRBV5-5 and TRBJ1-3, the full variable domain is DAGVTQSPTHLIKTRGQQVTLRCSPISGHKSVSWYQQVLGQGPQFIFQYYEKEERGRGNFPDRFSARQFPNYSSELNVNALLLGDSALYLCASSYTGEGNTIYFGEGSWLTVV.